This T cell receptor (beta chain) appears in the sequencing data of a study of shared clonotypes between healthy human individuals (TCRdb year 2020). Turning to the overall study: A few men and two women, aged 18 to 49 years, made up the cohort. For each donor, CD4 naive and CD4 memory were each run on three plates, CD8 naive on two plates, and CD8 memory on one plate. To estimate repertoire size and how much clonotypes are shared between individuals, the study performed deep sequencing of blood TCR repertoires from about 5 healthy adults. To increase sequencing depth and limit assay-specific biases, different laboratories used diverse techniques to prepare libraries and sequence TCR repertoires. Per donor, leukapheresis produced somewhere between about 0.9 and 9.5 billion PBMCs.

The count of this clone is one. There is no known antigen for this receptor. No base quality information exists; no much larger clone differs at one position. Findings and caveats that apply to the study as a whole: The small number of donors limited the genetic and exposure-history diversity represented. Incomplete sequencing was indicated by rarefaction of sorted-subset datasets, despite the large sequencing depth. Based on pairwise subsampling, the degree of clonotype sharing among donors was expected to be affected by sequencing depth. Higher generation probabilities were observed for clonotypes shared by all four sorted-subset donors than for non-shared clonotypes. Naive subsets generally had larger estimated clonotype richness than memory subsets did. Across several donors, approximately 4.9% of naive CD4, around 3.5% of naive CD8, about 2.3% of memory CD4, and around 0.4% of memory CD8 clonotypes were shared. Only blood was sampled, and tissue TCR repertoires likely differ from those in blood.

Using the deep immunoSEQ assay, TCR CDR3 regions were amplified from genomic DNA by multiplex PCR. Extracted genomic DNA from each cell subset was distributed evenly across all wells of several immunoSEQ 96-well plates, and each plate was treated as a replicate. For sorted subsets, each replicate PCR was loaded with approximately 200 ng genomic DNA, equivalent to about 30,000 T cell genomes. The purified libraries were quantified using a Qubit 3.0 fluorometer, sized with a Bioanalyzer 2100, and then quantified again using the KAPA Library Quantification kit. Each immunoSEQ 96-well plate was sequenced on its own single-read 150-cycle Illumina NextSeq 550 flow cell. As for the authors' bioinformatics: Because only junctional sequences without quality scores were contained in the immunoSEQ output, filtering matching that applied to full-length reads could not be performed. To assign V/J genes and CDR3, sequences were annotated using PyIR, a Python wrapper for IgBLAST v1.9, with IMGT germline references. Reads with weak V/J assignments (E-value above 1e-6), missing CDR3, stop codons, out-of-frame junctions, or ambiguous translated residues were removed. A V3J clonotype was defined by an identical inferred V gene, J gene, and CDR3 amino acid sequence. The percentage overlap between two repertoires was calculated by dividing the number of shared unique clonotypes by the size of the smaller repertoire. Repertoire richness was assessed with RTK rarefaction, the Chao1 estimator, and Recon v2.1 estimates of unobserved clonotypes. Generation probabilities were computed with OLGA for all TCRbeta clonotypes obtained by the gDNA method from four donors. This immuneACCESS table, as held by TCRdb, lists in-frame sequences with V and J called but not all clones. Of the missing ones, under half trace to an unresolved V gene in checked studies; the others have no known cause. D and trimming come from the DNA, and the V and J calls and clone size come from that table. For this sample there are 1.5 million to 2.5 million clones; less than 95% appear just once. Together, the top ten hold approximately 1.2% of the sample.

CDR1 SGHDT and CDR2 YYEEEE were looked up in the germline V gene. Trimming accounts for 4 bases at V and 3 bases at J, while the number of junction bases matched to no gene is 9. From the cysteine up to the phenylalanine, the CDR3 has a length of 16 residues. The CDR3 DNA has 48 bases and is translated from base 1. CD8 naive samples were CD45RO-negative cells positively selected for CCR7, giving a CD45RA+CCR7+ population that excluded TemRA cells. Healthy HIV-negative adults with no recently reported acute infections or vaccinations were included as donors. Every donor was a Caucasian adult living in Nashville, Tennessee, USA. Blood was obtained by leukapheresis, after which PBMCs were separated by Ficoll-Histopaque density gradient centrifugation and cryopreserved in liquid nitrogen vapor phase. Analytical flow cytometry was used to check the purity and quantity of each magnetically sorted T cell population. Genomic DNA was isolated from every sorted fraction and measured by UV absorbance on a Nanodrop 2000c.

The source material was naive CD8+ T cells sorted from blood. In the paper's terms, the cell subset or site label means: CD45RA+CCR7+. This sequence was found in a man younger than 30 in good health. This chain joins TRBV5-6 to TRBJ2-2, and TRBD1 matches 7 of the central bases. The CDR3 region: CASSGSITGDTGELFF. The sequenced DNA: TGTGCCAGCAGCGGGTCGATTACAGGGGACACCGGGGAGCTGTTTTTT. Outside the CDR3, residues come from the reference TRBV5-6 and TRBJ2-2 proteins, so the full variable domain is: DAGVTQSPTHLIKTRGQQVTLRCSPKSGHDTVSWYQQALGQGPQFIFQYYEEEERQRGNFPDRFSGHQFPNYSSELNVNALLLGDSALYLCASSGSITGDTGELFFGEGSRLTVL.